Following are 30 T cell receptor beta chains from one sample sequenced in a study of shared clonotypes between healthy human individuals. TCRdb keeps only in-frame clones here, not all; method: immunoSEQ multiplex PCR. There are 2.3 million or so clones in the sample; approximately 95% occur only once, and 0.3% to 0.4% lies in the top ten. Sequences were obtained from naive CD4+ T cells from PBMCs. Documented subset: CD45RA+ positively selected. Receptors were obtained from a man aged 18 to 30 in good health. Some clones in this sample may be carry-over from other donors' samples.

CDR3 residues: CASSSRRTGELFF. The CDR3 nucleotides read TGTGCCAGCAGCTCCCGGCGTACCGGGGAGCTGTTTTTT. The chain is built from TRBV7-8 and TRBJ2-2; D call uncertain. Germline CDR1 and CDR2: SGHVS and FQNEAQ. The CDR3 totals 13 residues. V gave up 4 bases and J gave up 5 bases, with 8 bases separating them.

The DNA for the CDR3 is TGTGCCTCGGGCTCCTACAATGAGCAGTTCTTC. It encodes CASGSYNEQFF. The rearrangement joins TRBV25-1 to TRBJ2-1; the D is unclear. V lost 11 bases to trimming and J lost 0 bases, with 5 bases between them. The germline gives CDR1 MGHDK, CDR2 SYGVNS. This CDR3 is built from 11 residues.

The rearrangement uses TRBV18 and TRBJ2-7; TRBD1 matches at 9 bases. Germline values: CDR1 KGHSH, CDR2 LQKENI. This CDR3 contains 14 residues. Trimming cost V 4 bases and J 6 bases; bases outside gene matches: 7. Here the CDR3 DNA reads TGTGCCAGCTCACTGGGACAGGGCCTTGGCGAGCAGTACTTC. Translation: CASSLGQGLGEQYF.

The chain recombines TRBV9 with TRBJ2-3; D is undetermined. The CDR3 runs 15 residues. Germline V CDR1 and CDR2: SGDLS, YYNGEE. Trimming pared 0 bases from V and 0 bases from J, leaving 8 bases between. The CDR3 region is CASSVGPYSTDTQYF. The CDR3 DNA reads TGTGCCAGCAGCGTAGGGCCGTACAGCACAGATACGCAGTATTTT.

V is TRBV18 and J is TRBJ1-2; no clear D gene. Trimming left V 3 bases short and J 4 bases short, with 18 bases between. The CDR3 is 16 residues long. CDR1 KGHSH and CDR2 LQKENI come from the germline V gene. As DNA, the CDR3 is TGTGCCAGCTCACCGGGTCCAACGCCACCCCCCTATGGCTACACCTTC. This gives the protein CASSPGPTPPPYGYTF.

The DNA for the CDR3 is TGCGCCAGCAGCTTGTCTGGTATTCAAGGGAAAAGCTATGGCTACACCTTC. Translation gives CASSLSGIQGKSYGYTF. This sequence joins TRBV5-1 and TRBJ1-2; D is unclear. V shed 1 base and J shed 4 bases, with 20 bases lying between them. CDR3 length: 17 amino acids. Germline CDR1 reads SGHRS; CDR2 reads YFSETQ.

In regard to this clone: The germline gene is not matched at one end of the junction; a read error may be the cause. The chain combines TRBV5-4 with TRBJ1-3, with D possibly being TRBD1 (5 bases). CDR3 size: 17 residues. Germline lookup yields CDR1 SGHNT and CDR2 YYREEE (reference sequence). The CDR3 DNA follows: TGTGCCAGCACCGGGACCGTGGGAGATCTTGGTGGAAGCACCATATATTTT. Translated, it gives CASTGTVGDLGGSTIYF.

Points on this clone: Other DNA variants within this sample encode the same CDR3. This chain joins TRBV18 and TRBJ2-3; possibly TRBD1 or TRBD2 for D (5 bases each). Trimming stripped 0 bases from V and 6 bases from J, with 7 bases between. Germline CDR1 and CDR2: KGHSH and LQKENI. The CDR3 is 13 amino acids. The CDR3 spells CASSPPGEDTQYF. In DNA form, the CDR3 reads TGTGCCAGCTCACCACCGGGGGAGGATACGCAGTATTTT.

The chain couples TRBV7-3 to TRBJ2-2; D perhaps matches TRBD1 (5 bases). Germline V CDR1 and CDR2: SGHTA, FQGTGA. CDR3 size: 16 residues. V lost 2 bases to trimming and J lost 0 bases, with 10 bases between them. The CDR3 DNA sequence: TGTGCCAGCAGCTTACAAGGGGCCACGAACACCGGGGAGCTGTTTTTT. It translates to CASSLQGATNTGELFF.

The V call is TRBV2, the J call TRBJ2-5, with TRBD2 as a possible D gene (6 bases). The CDR3 has 12 residues. Germline lookup yields CDR1 SNHLY and CDR2 FYNNEI. The V end lost 5 bases, the J end lost 2 bases, and 6 bases lay between the germline ends. The CDR3 protein is CASSSGQETQYF. CDR3 DNA: TGTGCCAGCAGTAGCGGGCAAGAGACCCAGTACTTC.

V and J are TRBV6-6 and TRBJ1-5; D gene ambiguous. This CDR3 spans 14 amino acids. CDR1 is MNHNY, CDR2 SVGAGI, per germline (reference sequence). V lost 5 bases and J 4 bases, leaving 12 bases between the germline ends. The CDR3 is CASSPSDGNQPQHF. CDR3 DNA: TGTGCCAGCAGTCCCAGTGACGGGAATCAGCCCCAGCATTTT.

CDR3 sequence: CASSMGARGNEQYF. In DNA, the CDR3 is TGTGCCAGTAGTATGGGAGCTCGGGGGAACGAGCAGTACTTC. This chain links TRBV19 with TRBJ2-7; the D gene is possibly TRBD2 (6 bases). Trimming shortened V by 3 bases and J by 5 bases, and 14 bases separated the two germline ends. CDR1 and CDR2 from the germline V gene are LNHDA and SQIVND (reference sequence). This CDR3 contains 14 residues.

The J gene is TRBJ2-7, the V gene TRBV5-8; D is perhaps TRBD1 (6 bases). This CDR3 comprises 16 residues. V was shortened by 2 bases and J by 3 bases, with 18 bases between the two germline ends. Germline V gives CDR1 SGHTS, CDR2 YDEGEE. CDR3 amino acids: CASSFGGYRVDYEQYF. The CDR3 nucleotides read TGTGCCAGCAGCTTTGGAGGTTACAGGGTGGACTACGAGCAGTACTTC.

The chain has TRBV4-1 and TRBJ2-1, with 8 bases fitting TRBD2. CDR1 is MGHRA and CDR2 is YSYEKL in the germline V gene. V was clipped by 4 bases and J by 7 bases; unmatched bases: 15. The CDR3 is 17 amino acids. CDR3 amino acids: CASSPQVLRTGGNEQFF. The CDR3, as DNA: TGCGCCAGCAGCCCTCAAGTACTACGAACGGGGGGGAATGAGCAGTTCTTC.

The chain employs TRBV5-1 and TRBJ2-5, with D maybe TRBD2 (6 bases). V dropped 0 bases and J dropped 2 bases, with 8 bases sitting between them. Germline lookup yields CDR1 SGHRS and CDR2 YFSETQ. The CDR3 extends over 14 amino acids. Written as DNA, the CDR3 is TGCGCCAGCAGCTTGGCCCTAGCGCAAGAGACCCAGTACTTC. Translated, it gives CASSLALAQETQYF.

The chain recombines TRBV10-3 with TRBJ2-3, with 7 bases matching TRBD2. J was trimmed by 6 bases and V by 6 bases; bases with no gene match: 6. Germline CDR1 ENHRY, CDR2 SYGVKD. CDR3 length: 13 residues. The CDR3 spells CAIRASGYDTQYF. Written as DNA, the CDR3 is TGTGCCATCAGGGCTAGCGGCTACGATACGCAGTATTTT.

The CDR3 region has the DNA TGTGCCAGCAGTTTATCTTGGACGGAACAGTACTTC. Translation: CASSLSWTEQYF. The V and J genes are TRBV28 and TRBJ2-7; D is ambiguous. The CDR3 sequence is 12 residues long. CDR1 MDHEN and CDR2 SYDVKM come from the germline V gene. V was shortened by 1 base and J by 10 bases, with 11 bases between the two germline ends.

The V and J genes are TRBV9 and TRBJ1-3; D remains ambiguous. Trimming took off 0 bases at V and 2 bases at J, with 9 bases between the two ends. Per the germline V gene, CDR1 is SGDLS and CDR2 is YYNGEE. This CDR3 has 15 amino acids. DNA for the CDR3: TGTGCCAGCAGCGTAGAGGAATCTGCTGGAAACACCATATATTTT. This codes for CASSVEESAGNTIYF.

The chain is built from TRBV5-6 and TRBJ1-2, with TRBD1 matching 9 bases. This CDR3 has 18 residues. V dropped 1 base and J dropped 3; count of bases not matched to a gene: 13. In germline, CDR1 is SGHDT, CDR2 YYEEEE. The CDR3 region is CASSLRPGTGYFDYGYTF. The CDR3 nucleotides are TGTGCCAGCAGCTTGCGTCCCGGGACAGGGTATTTTGACTATGGCTACACCTTC. Supplemented by reference TRBV5-6 and TRBJ1-2, the full variable domain reads DAGVTQSPTHLIKTRGQQVTLRCSPKSGHDTVSWYQQALGQGPQFIFQYYEEEERQRGNFPDRFSGHQFPNYSSELNVNALLLGDSALYLCASSLRPGTGYFDYGYTFGSGTRLTVV.

The chain is built from TRBV7-9 and TRBJ1-5; D remains unclear. The germline V gene has CDR1 SEHNR and CDR2 FQNEAQ (reference sequence). Deletions cut 2 bases from V and 8 bases from J, with 7 bases between. The CDR3 covers 12 residues. The CDR3 reads CASSLNGEPQHF. The CDR3 DNA follows: TGTGCCAGCAGCTTAAACGGGGAGCCCCAGCATTTT.

The CDR3 region is CASSYRDSFYEQYF. The CDR3 DNA is TGTGCCAGCAGTTACCGGGACAGTTTCTACGAGCAGTACTTC. The chain recombines TRBV6-5 with TRBJ2-7, with TRBD1 matching 7 bases. Germline V lookup: CDR1 MNHEY, CDR2 SVGAGI. This CDR3 spans 14 amino acids. J lost 3 bases, V lost 2 bases, and 4 bases had no gene match.

On this clone itself: The same CDR3 is also encoded by other DNA sequences in this sample. The chain carries TRBV5-1 and TRBJ2-7; 9 nucleotides line up with TRBD1. V was clipped by 0 bases and J by 2 bases; unmatched bases: 3. This CDR3 is 15 amino acids long. Germline CDR1 and CDR2: SGHRS and YFSETQ. This CDR3 is CASSLGGQGAYEQYF. The CDR3 bases are TGCGCCAGCAGCTTGGGGGGACAGGGTGCCTACGAGCAGTACTTC.

This sequence joins TRBV5-4 and TRBJ2-5; D unresolved. The CDR3 spans 13 residues. Trimming left V 1 base short and J 5 bases short, with 9 bases between. CDR1 and CDR2 (germline): SGHNT, YYREEE (reference sequence). The CDR3: CASSLLRAETQYF. The DNA of the CDR3 is TGTGCCAGCAGCTTGCTCCGGGCGGAGACCCAGTACTTC.

The gene calls are TRBV19 and TRBJ1-5; D perhaps matches TRBD1 (5 bases). CDR3 length: 13 residues. V dropped 10 bases and J dropped 1 base, with 11 bases sitting between them. CDR1 and CDR2 from the germline V gene are LNHDA and SQIVND (reference sequence). CDR3 protein: CAKPTASNQPQHF. CDR3 bases: TGTGCCAAGCCGACAGCGAGCAATCAGCCCCAGCATTTT.

CDR3 residues: CASSITGAEAFF. Here the CDR3 DNA reads TGTGCCAGCAGCATAACAGGGGCTGAAGCTTTCTTT. The rearrangement joins TRBV7-2 to TRBJ1-1, with 7 bases lining up with TRBD1. The trim removed 5 bases at V and 6 bases at J, leaving 3 bases unmatched. This CDR3 contains 12 residues. CDR1 SGHTA and CDR2 FQGNSA come from the germline V gene.

The chain joins TRBV7-6 to TRBJ2-7; 8 bases map to TRBD1. The germline V gene encodes CDR1 SGHVS and CDR2 FNYEAQ. The CDR3 has 15 amino acids. V lost 4 bases, J lost 5 bases, and 10 bases stayed unmatched. Written as DNA, the CDR3 is TGTGCCAGCAGCTCCTCCTACAGGGGGAACAACGAGCAGTACTTC. Its protein is CASSSSYRGNNEQYF.

The genes are TRBV4-2 and TRBJ1-2; no reliable D call. This CDR3 comprises 14 residues. V lost 1 base and J 3 bases, leaving 9 bases between the germline ends. Germline V CDR1 and CDR2: LGHNA, YNFKEQ. The CDR3, as DNA: TGTGCCAGCAGCCAAGTAAACGGCGACTATGGCTACACCTTC. Translated: CASSQVNGDYGYTF.

With respect to this clone: The sample carries other DNA sequences with the same CDR3. The rearrangement links TRBV5-1 to TRBJ1-3, with 7 bases aligning to TRBD1. With V trimmed by 4 bases and J by 2 bases, 3 bases remained unmatched. This CDR3 region has 14 residues. Germline loops: CDR1 SGHRS, CDR2 YFSETQ. DNA of the CDR3: TGCGCCAGCAGCCCGCAGGGGGCTGGAAACACCATATATTTT. Translating gives CASSPQGAGNTIYF.

This chain links TRBV7-9 with TRBJ2-7, with D perhaps TRBD1 or TRBD2 (5 bases each). Germline lookup yields CDR1 SEHNR and CDR2 FQNEAQ (reference sequence). There are 14 residues in the CDR3. Trimming removed 7 bases at V and 4 bases at J, with 17 bases between. The CDR3 protein is CASNELGDRYEQYF. CDR3 DNA: TGTGCCAGCAACGAACTAGGGGACCGATACGAGCAGTACTTC.

This clone was picked up a small number of times. V and J are TRBV11-2 and TRBJ2-7; maybe TRBD2 (5 bases). Germline CDR1 SGHAT, CDR2 FQNNGV. Deletions cut 6 bases from V and 5 bases from J, with 14 bases between. The CDR3 contains 13 residues. CDR3 DNA sequence: TGTGCCAGCAGTAGGACTGGCCCAGACGAGCAGTACTTC. Translated: CASSRTGPDEQYF.